This T cell receptor (beta chain) stems from a study of cytomegalovirus exposure and HLA in healthy donors. Study conclusions and caveats: Sequencing likely produced, as an artifact, a cluster of highly shared sequence variants. For TCR beta chains, V- and J-gene trimming was later linked to a missense DCLRE1C variant. Prior analysis indicated that the majority of TCR beta V segments exhibited productivity approximately 87% or approximately 30% of the time.

60 Vbeta and 13 Jbeta primers were used in PCR. Authors' methods: In a later analysis, the count reached some 75 million unique TCR beta chains, with 10 million to 11 million shared. Sequenced by immunoSEQ multiplex PCR; TCRdb stores in-frame clones only, minus some. Clonal size and the V and J genes are those of that table, whereas D and trimming came from the DNA. The repertoire holds more than 95,000 clones, with more than 70% as singletons. This clone was recorded a few times. Its antigen is still unknown. The length of the CDR3 is 14 residues. J was trimmed by 7 bases and V by 6 bases; bases with no gene match: 11. Germline CDR1 MNHNS, CDR2 SASEGT.

The sequenced sample consisted of PBMCs. This TCR was recovered from a woman aged 50 to 65 in good health and CMV-seropositive. The chain employs TRBV6-1 and TRBJ2-7, with TRBD2 matching 8 bases. CDR3 loop: CASSPGREGWEQYF. The CDR3 DNA sequence: TGTGCCAGCAGCCCGGGACGGGAGGGTTGGGAGCAGTACTTC.